This T cell receptor beta chain was captured in a study of CD8 T cells in Susac syndrome. Study-wide context: Within the group of sequenced Susac syndrome patients, about 6 had active disease and about 8 were in remission.

This clonotype was found once. The germline V and J ends were trimmed by 5 bases and 10 bases, with 21 bases remaining between them. This CDR3 is 16 amino acids long. CDR1 and CDR2 from the germline V gene are SEHNR and FQNEAQ (reference sequence). Sequencing of TCR beta was carried out in blood CD8+ and CD4+ T cells. RNA was extracted with the RNeasy kit, and a quantity of about 0.45 to 1 ug was reverse transcribed using random hexamers. Coverage of TCR beta CDR3 amplification by immunoSEQ multiplex PCR extended to 54 Vbeta and 13 Jbeta. TCRdb ran MiXCR on the immunoSEQ multiplex PCR reads and lists one entry per CDR3 protein. The table has 130,000 to 150,000 distinct CDR3 sequences, approximately 96% seen once.

The rearrangement joins TRBV7-9 to TRBJ1-6; D is unresolved. The receptor was isolated from a human donor with Susac syndrome. Sequencing input: CD4+ T cells from PBMCs. Here the CDR3 reads CASSPPMGSIGSPLHF. In DNA, the CDR3 is TGTGCCAGCAGCCCCCCAATGGGAAGTATCGGGTCACCCCTCCACTTT.